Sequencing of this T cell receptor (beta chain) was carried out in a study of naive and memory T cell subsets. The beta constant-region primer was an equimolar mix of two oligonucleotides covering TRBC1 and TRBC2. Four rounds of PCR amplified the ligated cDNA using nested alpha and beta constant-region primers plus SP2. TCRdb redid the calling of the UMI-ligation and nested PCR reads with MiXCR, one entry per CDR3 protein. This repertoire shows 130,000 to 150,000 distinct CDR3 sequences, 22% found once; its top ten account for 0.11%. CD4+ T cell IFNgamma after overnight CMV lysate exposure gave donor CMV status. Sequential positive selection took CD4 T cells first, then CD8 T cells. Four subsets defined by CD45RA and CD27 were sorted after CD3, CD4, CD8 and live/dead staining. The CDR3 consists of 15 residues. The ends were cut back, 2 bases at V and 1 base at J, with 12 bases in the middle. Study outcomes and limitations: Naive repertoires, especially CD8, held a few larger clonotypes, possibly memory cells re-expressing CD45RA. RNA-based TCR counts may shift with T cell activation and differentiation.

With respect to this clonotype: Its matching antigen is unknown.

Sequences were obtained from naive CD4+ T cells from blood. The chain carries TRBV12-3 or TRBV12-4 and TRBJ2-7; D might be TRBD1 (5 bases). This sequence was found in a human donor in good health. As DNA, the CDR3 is TGTGCCAGCAGTTTAACAGCAGGGAAATCCTACGAGCAGTACTTC. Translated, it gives CASSLTAGKSYEQYF.